The entry below gives a single T cell receptor (beta chain) sequence along with its context. These data originate in a study of blood T cell repertoires in COVID-19. Turning to the study itself: Acute and convalescent COVID-19 specimens originated in the United States, Italy and Spain. From T cells, B-cell-depleted T cells, or PBMCs came the material, which was cDNA or gDNA.

Germline CDR1 reads LNHDA; CDR2 reads SQIVND (reference sequence). J was trimmed by 7 bases and V by 4 bases; bases with no gene match: 6. This CDR3 spans 13 amino acids. Original data processing: Amplification of reference gene primers was used by the study to estimate nucleated cell counts. Clones were read by immunoSEQ multiplex PCR, and TCRdb kept only the in-frame ones, dropping some. V and J calls and clone size are copied from that table; D and trimming were computed from the DNA. The sample consists of 300,000 or so clones, around 86% of them appearing once. The receptor was derived from a man over 45 with active or convalescent COVID-19. Sequenced sample: peripheral blood. J is TRBJ2-7 and V is TRBV19; 8 nucleotides align to TRBD1. This CDR3 reads CASSTGQGREQYF. CDR3 bases: TGTGCCAGTAGTACAGGACAGGGAAGGGAGCAGTACTTC.